A single T cell receptor (beta chain) is shown here with its context. The antigen remains undetermined. This specimen belongs to a study of vaccination and CD4 T cells after COVID-19. The study, taken as a whole, reports: The study found median SARS-CoV-2-reactive clonotypes rising from roughly 19 to 38, not significantly.

Treatment defined: approximately 11-day PBMC culture with coronavirus spike peptide pools or control peptides (ViraFEST assay). All positive PCR tests were dated between March and December 2020, predating US Alpha, Beta and Delta variants. The Oncomine TCR Beta short-read assay was what sequenced the DNA obtained from cultured CD4+ T cells. TCRdb itself ran the PCR reads through MiXCR, one entry per CDR3 protein. This sample carries over 10,000 distinct CDR3 sequences, 62% of them seen once, and the ten largest clones take 12%. The CDR3 sequence is 15 residues long. The germline V gene encodes CDR1 MNHEY and CDR2 SVGAGI. Losses at the gene ends were 0 bases for V and 2 bases for J; bases not matched to a gene: 3.

The clonotype comes from a human donor who had recovered from COVID-19. The material sequenced was CD4+ T cells from blood, cultured in vitro. The J gene is TRBJ1-1, the V gene TRBV6-5, with 7 positions matching TRBD1. The CDR3 is CASSYSRGRNTEAFF. The CDR3 DNA follows: TGTGCCAGCAGTTACTCGAGGGGGCGAAACACTGAAGCTTTCTTT.